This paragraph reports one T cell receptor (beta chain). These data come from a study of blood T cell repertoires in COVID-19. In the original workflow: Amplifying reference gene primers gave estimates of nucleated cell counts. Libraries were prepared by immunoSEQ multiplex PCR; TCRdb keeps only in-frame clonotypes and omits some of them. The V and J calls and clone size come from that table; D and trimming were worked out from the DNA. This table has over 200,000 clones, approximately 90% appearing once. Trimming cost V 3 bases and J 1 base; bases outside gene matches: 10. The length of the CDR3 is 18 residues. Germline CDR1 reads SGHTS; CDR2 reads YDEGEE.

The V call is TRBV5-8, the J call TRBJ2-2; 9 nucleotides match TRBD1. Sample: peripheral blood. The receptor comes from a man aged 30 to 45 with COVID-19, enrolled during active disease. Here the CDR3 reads CASSWPGQGWGNTGELFF. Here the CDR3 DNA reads TGTGCCAGCAGCTGGCCGGGACAGGGATGGGGGAACACCGGGGAGCTGTTTTTT.